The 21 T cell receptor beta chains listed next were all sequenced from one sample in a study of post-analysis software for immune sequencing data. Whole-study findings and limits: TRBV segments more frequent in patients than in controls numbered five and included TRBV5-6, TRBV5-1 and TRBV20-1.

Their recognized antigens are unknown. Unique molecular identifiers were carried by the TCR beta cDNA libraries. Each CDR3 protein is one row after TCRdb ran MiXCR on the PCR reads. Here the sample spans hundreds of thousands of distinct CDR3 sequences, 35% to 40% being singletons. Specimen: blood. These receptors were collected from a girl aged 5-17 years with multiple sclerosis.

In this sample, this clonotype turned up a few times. The CDR3 reads CASSPQSNQPQHF. CDR3 bases: TGTGCCAGCAGTCCCCAGAGCAATCAGCCCCAGCATTTT. The chain couples TRBV6-5 to TRBJ1-5; D uncertain. The V end lost 5 bases, the J end lost 1 base, and 6 bases lay between the germline ends. The germline CDR1 and CDR2 sequences are MNHEY and SVGAGI. The CDR3 loop spans 13 amino acids.

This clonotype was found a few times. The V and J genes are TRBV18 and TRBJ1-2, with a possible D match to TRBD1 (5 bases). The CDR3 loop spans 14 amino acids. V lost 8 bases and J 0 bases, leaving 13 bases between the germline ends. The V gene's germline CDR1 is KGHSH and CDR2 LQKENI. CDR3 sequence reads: CASARDGANYGYTF. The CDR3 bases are TGTGCCAGCGCTCGGGACGGAGCTAACTATGGCTACACCTTC.

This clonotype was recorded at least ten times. The DNA for the CDR3 is TGTGCCAGCAGAGGACACCTCTACGAGCAGTACTTC. It is translated as CASRGHLYEQYF. The rearrangement links TRBV6-1 to TRBJ2-7, with D possibly being TRBD1 (5 bases). Trimming cost V 6 bases and J 3 bases, with 9 bases left between them. The CDR3 is 12 residues long. The germline V gene encodes CDR1 MNHNS and CDR2 SASEGT.

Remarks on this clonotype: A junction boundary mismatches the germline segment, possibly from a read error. The CDR3 is CAAIGTRGAYTEAFF. The CDR3 bases are TGCGCCGCGATAGGAACCCGGGGGGCGTACACCGAAGCTTTCTTT. The rearrangement joins TRBV4-1 to TRBJ1-1, with a tentative D call TRBD1 (6 bases). This CDR3 is built from 15 residues. From germline, CDR1 is MGHRA and CDR2 YSYEKL.

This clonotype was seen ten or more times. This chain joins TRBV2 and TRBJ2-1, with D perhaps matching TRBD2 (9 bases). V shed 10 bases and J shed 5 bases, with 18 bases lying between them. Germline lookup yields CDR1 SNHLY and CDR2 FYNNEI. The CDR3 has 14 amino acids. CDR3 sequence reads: CATQGAGGHNEQFF. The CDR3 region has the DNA TGTGCCACCCAGGGGGCGGGGGGGCACAATGAGCAGTTCTTC. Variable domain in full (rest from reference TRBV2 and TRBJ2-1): EPEVTQTPSHQVTQMGQEVILRCVPISNHLYFYWYRQILGQKVEFLVSFYNNEISEKSEIFDDQFSVERPDGSNFTLKIRSTKLEDSAMYFCATQGAGGHNEQFFGPGTRLTVL.

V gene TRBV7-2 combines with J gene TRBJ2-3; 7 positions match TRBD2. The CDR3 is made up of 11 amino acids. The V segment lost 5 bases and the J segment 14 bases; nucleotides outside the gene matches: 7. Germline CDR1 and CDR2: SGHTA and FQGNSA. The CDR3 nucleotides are TGTGCCAGCAGCGCCCGGGACTATCGGTATTTT. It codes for CASSARDYRYF.

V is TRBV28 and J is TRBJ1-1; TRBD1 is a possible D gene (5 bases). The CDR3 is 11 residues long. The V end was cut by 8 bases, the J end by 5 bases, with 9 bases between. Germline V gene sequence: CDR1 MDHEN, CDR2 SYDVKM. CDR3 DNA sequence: TGTGCCAGCGAGGGGAAAACTGAAGCTTTCTTT. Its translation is CASEGKTEAFF.

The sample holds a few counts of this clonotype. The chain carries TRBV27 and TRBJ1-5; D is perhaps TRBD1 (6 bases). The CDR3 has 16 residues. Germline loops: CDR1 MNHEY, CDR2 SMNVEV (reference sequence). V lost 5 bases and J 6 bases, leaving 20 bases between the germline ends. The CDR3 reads CASSPRLQGLGQPQHF. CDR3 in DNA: TGTGCCAGCAGTCCTCGCTTACAGGGATTAGGTCAGCCCCAGCATTTT.

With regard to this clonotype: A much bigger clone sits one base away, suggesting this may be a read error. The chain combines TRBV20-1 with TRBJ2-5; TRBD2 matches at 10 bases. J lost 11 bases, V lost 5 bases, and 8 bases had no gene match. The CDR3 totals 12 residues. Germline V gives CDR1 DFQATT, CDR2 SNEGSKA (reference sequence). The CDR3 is CSAGVAGGQQYF. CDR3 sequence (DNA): TGCAGTGCTGGGGTAGCGGGGGGCCAGCAGTACTTC.

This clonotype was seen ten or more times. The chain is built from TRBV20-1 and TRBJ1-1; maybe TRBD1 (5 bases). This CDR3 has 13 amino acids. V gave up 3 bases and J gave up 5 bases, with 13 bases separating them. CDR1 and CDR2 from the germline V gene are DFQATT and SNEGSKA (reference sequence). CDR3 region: CSASVRVGTEAFF. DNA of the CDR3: TGCAGTGCTAGTGTCAGGGTTGGTACTGAAGCTTTCTTT.

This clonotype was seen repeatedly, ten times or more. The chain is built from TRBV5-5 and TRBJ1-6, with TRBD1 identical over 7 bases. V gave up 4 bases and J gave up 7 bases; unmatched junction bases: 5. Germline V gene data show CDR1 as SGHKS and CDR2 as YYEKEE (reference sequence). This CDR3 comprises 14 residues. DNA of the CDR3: TGTGCCAGCAGCACCGGGACAGCGAATTCACCCCTCCACTTT. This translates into CASSTGTANSPLHF.

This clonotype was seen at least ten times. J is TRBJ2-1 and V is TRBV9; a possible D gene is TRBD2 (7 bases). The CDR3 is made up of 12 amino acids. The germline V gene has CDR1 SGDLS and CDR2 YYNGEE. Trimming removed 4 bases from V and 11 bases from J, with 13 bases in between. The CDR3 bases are TGTGCCAGCAGCCTCGTGGGGGGGCAGCAGTTCTTC. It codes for CASSLVGGQQFF.

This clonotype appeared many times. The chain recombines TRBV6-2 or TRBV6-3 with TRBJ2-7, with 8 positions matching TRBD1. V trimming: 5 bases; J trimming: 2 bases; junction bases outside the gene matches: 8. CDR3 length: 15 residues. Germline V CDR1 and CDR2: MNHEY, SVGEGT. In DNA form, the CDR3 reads TGTGCCAGCAGTCGACAAGGACAGGGAACCTACGAGCAGTACTTC. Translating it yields CASSRQGQGTYEQYF.

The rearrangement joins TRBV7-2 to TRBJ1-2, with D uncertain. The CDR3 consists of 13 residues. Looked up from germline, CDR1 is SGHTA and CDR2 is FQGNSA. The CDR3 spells CAHAAPGGYGYTF. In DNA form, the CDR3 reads TGTGCGCACGCGGCCCCGGGTGGCTATGGCTACACCTTC.

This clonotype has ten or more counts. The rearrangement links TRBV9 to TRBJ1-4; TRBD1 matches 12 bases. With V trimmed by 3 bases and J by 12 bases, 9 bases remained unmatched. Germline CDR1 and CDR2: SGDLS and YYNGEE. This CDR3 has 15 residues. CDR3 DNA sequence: TGTGCCAGCAGCGAGGGAGGGACAGGGGGCCGGGAACTGTTTTTT. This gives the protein CASSEGGTGGRELFF.

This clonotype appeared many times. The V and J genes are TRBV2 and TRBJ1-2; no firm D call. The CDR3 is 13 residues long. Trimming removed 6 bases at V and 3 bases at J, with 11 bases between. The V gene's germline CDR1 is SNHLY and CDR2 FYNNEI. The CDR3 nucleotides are TGTGCCAGCAGGGGAGGATTGGACTATGGCTACACCTTC. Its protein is CASRGGLDYGYTF.

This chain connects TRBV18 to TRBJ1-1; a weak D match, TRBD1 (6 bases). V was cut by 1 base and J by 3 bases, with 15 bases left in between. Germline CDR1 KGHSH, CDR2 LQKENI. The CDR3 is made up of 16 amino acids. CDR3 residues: CASSPRFWTEDTEAFF. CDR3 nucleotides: TGTGCCAGCTCACCACGGTTTTGGACAGAAGACACTGAAGCTTTCTTT.

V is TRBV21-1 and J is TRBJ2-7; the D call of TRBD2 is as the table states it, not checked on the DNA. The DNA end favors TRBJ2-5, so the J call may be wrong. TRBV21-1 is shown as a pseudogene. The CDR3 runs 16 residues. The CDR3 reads CASSKLASGRGETQYF. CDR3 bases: TGTGCCAGCAGCAAATTGGCTAGCGGTCGTGGGGAGACCCAGTACTTC.

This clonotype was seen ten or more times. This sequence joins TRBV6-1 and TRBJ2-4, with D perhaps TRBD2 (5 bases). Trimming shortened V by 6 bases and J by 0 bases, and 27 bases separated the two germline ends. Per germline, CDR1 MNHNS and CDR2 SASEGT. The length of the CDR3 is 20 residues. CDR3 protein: CASSRTSARAARVAKNIQYF. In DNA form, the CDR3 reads TGTGCCAGCAGCAGGACCAGCGCGAGGGCTGCTAGGGTAGCCAAAAACATTCAGTACTTC.

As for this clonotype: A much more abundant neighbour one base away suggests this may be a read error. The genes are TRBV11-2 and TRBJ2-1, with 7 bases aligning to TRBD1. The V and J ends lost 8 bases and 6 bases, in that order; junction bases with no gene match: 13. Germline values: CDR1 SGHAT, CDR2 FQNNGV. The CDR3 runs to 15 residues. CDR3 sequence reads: CASGRQGQDFNEQFF. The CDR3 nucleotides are TGTGCCAGCGGCCGACAAGGACAGGACTTCAATGAGCAGTTCTTC.

CDR3 nucleotide sequence: TGCAGTGTCAGGCCGGGGGCCGGCGAGCAGTACTTC. Translation: CSVRPGAGEQYF. The chain employs TRBV20-1 and TRBJ2-7; perhaps D is TRBD1 or TRBD2 (6 bases each). V lost 7 bases, J lost 6 bases, and 16 bases lay in between. The CDR3 contains 12 residues. Germline values: CDR1 DFQATT, CDR2 SNEGSKA (reference sequence).